This T cell receptor (beta chain) was captured by sequencing in a study of glioma-infiltrating T cells. Looking at the study overall: Glioblastomas were WHO grade IV, sampled at first diagnosis; low-grade were grade II. About a million peripheral T cells were targeted at 4.5- to 10-fold coverage.

The iRepertoire nested amplicon-rescue multiplex PCR amplified TCR alpha and beta CDR3s from RNA. In TCRdb, the multiplex PCR reads were re-called with MiXCR into one record per CDR3 protein. Of approximately 400,000 distinct CDR3 sequences in the sample, around 38% were seen once. Broader study findings: Signature shared blood CDR3 motifs were enriched in low-divergence and depleted in high-divergence patients.

The V segment lost 11 bases and the J segment 10 bases; nucleotides outside the gene matches: 13. Germline assignment: CDR1 MDHEN and CDR2 SYDVKM. CDR3 length: 13 residues. As concerns this clonotype: Its antigen is not identified.

The V call is TRBV28, the J call TRBJ1-5; 8 nucleotides align to TRBD1. Sequenced material: glioma tissue, nonneoplastic brain tissue, or PBMCs (not recorded which). The sequence was collected from a human donor with low-grade glioma or glioblastoma, undergoing nonglioma brain surgery, or in good health (not recorded which). CDR3: CAGSGGEVEPQHF. The CDR3 DNA reads TGTGCCGGATCAGGGGGCGAGGTAGAACCCCAGCATTTT.